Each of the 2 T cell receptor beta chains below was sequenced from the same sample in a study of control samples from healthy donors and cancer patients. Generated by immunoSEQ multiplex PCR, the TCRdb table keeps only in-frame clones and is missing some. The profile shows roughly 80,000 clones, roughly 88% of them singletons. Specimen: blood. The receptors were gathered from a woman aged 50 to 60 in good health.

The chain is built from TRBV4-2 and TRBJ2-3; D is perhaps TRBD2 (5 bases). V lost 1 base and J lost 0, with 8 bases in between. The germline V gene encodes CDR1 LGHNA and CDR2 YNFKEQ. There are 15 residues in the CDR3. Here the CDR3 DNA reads TGTGCCAGCAGCCAAGCGGCTAGCAGCACAGATACGCAGTATTTT. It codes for CASSQAASSTDTQYF.

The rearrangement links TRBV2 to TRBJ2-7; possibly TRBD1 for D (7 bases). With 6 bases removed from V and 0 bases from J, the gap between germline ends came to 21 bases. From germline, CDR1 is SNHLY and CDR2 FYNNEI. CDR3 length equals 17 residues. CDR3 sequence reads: CASSGGVTGAISYEQYF. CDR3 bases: TGTGCCAGCAGCGGAGGGGTAACAGGGGCTATCTCCTACGAGCAGTACTTC.